This T cell receptor (beta chain) was sequenced for a study of cytomegalovirus exposure and HLA in healthy donors. Notes on the study in general: Common viral pathogens seemed, in a later analysis, to connect with several of the most significant clusters. The majority of CMV-associated TCR beta chains were reported as apparently HLA-restricted in a later analysis. In an earlier analysis, in roughly 580 donors, most V segments appeared productive either ~90% or ~30% of the time.

The CDR3 is 14 residues long. Germline values: CDR1 MNHEY, CDR2 SVGAGI. The V gene lost 5 bases and the J gene lost 2 bases, with 13 bases spanning the gap. Vbeta (60) and Jbeta (13) primers were used in the PCR. The repertoire was sequenced with immunoSEQ multiplex PCR; TCRdb's copy has only in-frame clones and lacks some. The table records about 150,000 clones, about four fifths of them present only once. In regard to this clone: Its specificity is unknown.

The TCR was taken from a man younger than 30 in good health and CMV-seronegative. The genes are TRBV6-5 and TRBJ2-7; tentatively, D is TRBD1 (6 bases). Sequences were obtained from PBMCs. CDR3 bases: TGTGCCAGCAGTCCCGGGACAAACCCCTACGAGCAGTACGTC. Protein: CASSPGTNPYEQYV.